This T cell receptor beta chain is drawn from a study of T cells in Graves' hyperthyroidism and ophthalmopathy. This clonotype has a count of ten or more. Its antigen is undetermined. Points from the study as a whole: Most thyroid clonotypes expanded above 0.001 were also detected in blood.

Germline V CDR1 and CDR2: KGHSH, LQKENI. Deletions cut 5 bases from V and 6 bases from J, with 8 bases between. This CDR3 region has 11 residues. Template material for amplifying TCR beta CDR3 regions consisted of RNA transcripts. HTBI primers drove first-round RT-PCR of the TCR CDR3. TCRdb re-analysed the multiplex PCR reads in MiXCR, keeping a single row per CDR3 protein. The sample contains hundreds of thousands of distinct CDR3 sequences, less than 15% of which appear only once. Exclusion followed for patients with uncontrolled infection, other autoimmune disease, pregnancy or lactation. Sequenced material: blood. This clonotype was sampled from a woman aged 18 to 35 with Graves' hyperthyroidism. The chain combines TRBV18 with TRBJ2-7, with D possibly called TRBD1 or TRBD2 (5 bases each). In nucleotides, the CDR3 is TGTGCCAGCTCAAGGGGACCCGAGCAGTACTTC. This codes for CASSRGPEQYF.